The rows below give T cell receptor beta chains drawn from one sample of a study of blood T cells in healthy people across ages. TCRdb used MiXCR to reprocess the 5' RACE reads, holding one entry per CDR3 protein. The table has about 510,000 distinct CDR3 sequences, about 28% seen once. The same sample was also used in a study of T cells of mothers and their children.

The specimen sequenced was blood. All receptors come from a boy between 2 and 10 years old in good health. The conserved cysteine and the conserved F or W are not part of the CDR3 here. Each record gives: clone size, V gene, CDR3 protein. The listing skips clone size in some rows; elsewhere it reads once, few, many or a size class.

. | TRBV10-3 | AILPGSGNPGRSYGYT
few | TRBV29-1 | SSTGQGETQY
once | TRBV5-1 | ASSLRGGGTDTQY
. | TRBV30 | AWSRLGGIIYNEQF
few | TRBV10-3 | AISVKGAVNYGYT
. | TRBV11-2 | ASSPGGSGNQPQH
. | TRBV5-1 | ASSAGTAQEAQY
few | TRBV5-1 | ASSLDASGGTPQH
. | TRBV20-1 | SARAGKSSYNEQF
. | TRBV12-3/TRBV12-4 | ASRPSGQGIYRNTIY
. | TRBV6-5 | ASSYLVNGGEGGDGGYT
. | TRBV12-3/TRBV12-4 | ASSPRTSGSRRY
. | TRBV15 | ATSTPGYEQY
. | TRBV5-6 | ASSLVSRGGEKLF
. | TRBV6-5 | ATIDRGRGETQY
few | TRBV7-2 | ASSLGLGGSNEQF
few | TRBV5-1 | ASSSAAGLNEQF
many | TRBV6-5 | ASSYSRLAGGDEQF
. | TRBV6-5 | ASSRGSGYQETQY
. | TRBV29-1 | SALGPGEQY
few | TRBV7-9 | AGMTSGGNEQF
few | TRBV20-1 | SAPPQGGEKLF
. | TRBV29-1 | SVNGRASRNEQF
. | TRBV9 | ASRRGELSTDTQY
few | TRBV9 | ASSLPGQGNEKLF
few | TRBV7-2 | ASSLVALENIQY
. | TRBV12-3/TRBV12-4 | ASSTTGVQQY
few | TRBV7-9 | ASSITGTSPYEQY
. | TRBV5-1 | ASSSEGASNEKLF
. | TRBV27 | ASSPQAGAKNIQY
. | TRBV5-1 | ASSLNDFEDTQY
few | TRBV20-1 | SAGRMVRNQPQH
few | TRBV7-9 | ASSPHSRLTQY
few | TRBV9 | ASSSPRGWD
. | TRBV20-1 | SARSRLGSEQY
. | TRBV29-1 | SVSPGTGGYEQY
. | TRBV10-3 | AITRQGSDYNEQF
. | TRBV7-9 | ASSGPGQGYYEQY
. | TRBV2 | ASTTRGGGYT
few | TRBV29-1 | SVDGGVAQY
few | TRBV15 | ATSRSGQSSYNEQF
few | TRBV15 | ATRKDATKNIQY
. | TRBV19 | ASSVSRLPETQY
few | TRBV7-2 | ASSLDPRDYYGYT
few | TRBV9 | ASSVDTGQGYEQY
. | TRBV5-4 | ASSSRQANYGYT